The source of this T cell receptor beta chain is a study of T-cell reconstitution after alpha-beta-depleted transplantation in children. The CDR3 totals 15 residues. Germline loops: CDR1 MGHRA, CDR2 YSYEKL. V lost 2 bases, J lost 1 base, and 11 bases lay in between. As it was prepared, the TCRbeta library received unique molecular identifiers. TCRdb itself ran the PCR reads through MiXCR, one entry per CDR3 protein. The sample has 500,000 to 600,000 distinct CDR3 sequences; 15% to 20% are singletons. This TCR derives from a human donor who donated a stem cell graft to a child with acute lymphoblastic leukemia. This sequence joins TRBV4-1 and TRBJ1-1; no reliable D call. The sample here was PBMCs from the stem cell graft donor, taken from the stem cell graft. CDR3 sequence reads: CASSQSQITNTEAFF. CDR3 bases: TGCGCCAGCAGCCAAAGTCAAATCACGAACACTGAAGCTTTCTTT.